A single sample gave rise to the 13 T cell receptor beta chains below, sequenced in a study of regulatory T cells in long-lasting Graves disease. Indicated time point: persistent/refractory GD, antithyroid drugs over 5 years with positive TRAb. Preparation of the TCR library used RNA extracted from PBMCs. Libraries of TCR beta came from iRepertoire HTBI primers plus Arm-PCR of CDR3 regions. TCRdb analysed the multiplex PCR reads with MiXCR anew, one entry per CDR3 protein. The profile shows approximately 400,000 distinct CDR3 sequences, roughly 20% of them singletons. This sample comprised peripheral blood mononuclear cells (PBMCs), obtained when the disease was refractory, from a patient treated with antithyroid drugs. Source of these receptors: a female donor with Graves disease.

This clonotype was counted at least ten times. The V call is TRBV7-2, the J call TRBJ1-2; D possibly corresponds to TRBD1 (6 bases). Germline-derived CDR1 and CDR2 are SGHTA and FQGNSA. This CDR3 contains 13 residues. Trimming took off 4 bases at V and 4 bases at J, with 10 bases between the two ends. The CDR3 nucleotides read TGTGCCAGCAGCTCACAGGGATCCTATGGCTACACCTTC. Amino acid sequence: CASSSQGSYGYTF.

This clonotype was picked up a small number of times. CDR3 sequence reads: CASSLRGAGTDTQYF. The CDR3 DNA reads as TGTGCCAGCAGCTTACGGGGAGCGGGCACAGATACGCAGTATTTT. The chain links TRBV13 to TRBJ2-3, with D tentatively TRBD2 (5 bases). Germline V gives CDR1 PRHDT, CDR2 FYEKMQ (reference sequence). CDR3 size: 15 residues. The V end was cut by 2 bases, the J end by 1 base, with 10 bases between.

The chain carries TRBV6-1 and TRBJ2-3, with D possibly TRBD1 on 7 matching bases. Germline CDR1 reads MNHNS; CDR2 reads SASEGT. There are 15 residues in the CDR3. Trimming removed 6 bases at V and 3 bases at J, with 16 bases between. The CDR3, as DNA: TGTGCCAGCAGACTTACTCAGGGGGGAACAGATACGCAGTATTTT. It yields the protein CASRLTQGGTDTQYF.

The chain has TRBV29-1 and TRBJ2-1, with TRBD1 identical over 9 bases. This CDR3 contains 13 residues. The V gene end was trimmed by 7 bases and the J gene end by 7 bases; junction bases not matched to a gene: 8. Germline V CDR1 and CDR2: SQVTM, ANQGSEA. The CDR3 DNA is TGCAGCGCTATCGGACAGGGGAGGAATGAGCAGTTCTTC. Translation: CSAIGQGRNEQFF.

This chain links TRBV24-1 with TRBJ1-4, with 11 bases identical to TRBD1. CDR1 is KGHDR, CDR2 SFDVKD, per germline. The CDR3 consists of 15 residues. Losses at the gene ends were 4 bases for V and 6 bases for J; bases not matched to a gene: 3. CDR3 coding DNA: TGTGCCACCAGTGACTCGGGACAGGGGGATGAAAAACTGTTTTTT. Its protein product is CATSDSGQGDEKLFF.

The CDR3 region has the DNA TGTGCCAGCAGCGCGACAGGGCGGACTGAAGCTTTCTTT. Translated: CASSATGRTEAFF. The chain joins TRBV5-6 to TRBJ1-1; 7 bases line up with TRBD1. The CDR3 is 13 amino acids. Trimming at V came to 4 bases and at J to 5 bases, leaving 5 bases not matched to a gene. The V gene's germline CDR1 is SGHDT and CDR2 YYEEEE.

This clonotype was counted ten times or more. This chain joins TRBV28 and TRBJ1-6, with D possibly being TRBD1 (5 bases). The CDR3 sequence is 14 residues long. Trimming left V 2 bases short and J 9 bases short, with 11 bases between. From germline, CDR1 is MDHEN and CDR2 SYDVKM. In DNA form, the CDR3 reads TGTGCCAGCAGTTTAGGGGCCACGGGTTCACCCCTCCACTTT. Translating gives CASSLGATGSPLHF.

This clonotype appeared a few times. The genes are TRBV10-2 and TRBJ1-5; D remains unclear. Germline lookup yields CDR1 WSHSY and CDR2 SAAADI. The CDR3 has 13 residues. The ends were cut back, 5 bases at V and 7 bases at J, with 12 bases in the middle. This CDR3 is CASSRLLDQPQHF. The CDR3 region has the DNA TGCGCCAGCAGTCGACTCTTGGACCAGCCCCAGCATTTT.

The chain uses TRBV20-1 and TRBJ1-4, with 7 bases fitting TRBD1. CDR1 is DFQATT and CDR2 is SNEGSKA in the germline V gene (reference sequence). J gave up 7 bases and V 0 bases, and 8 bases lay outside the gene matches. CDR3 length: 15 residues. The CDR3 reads CSARDLGGGGEKLFF. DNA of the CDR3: TGCAGTGCTAGAGATCTTGGAGGGGGCGGTGAAAAACTGTTTTTT.

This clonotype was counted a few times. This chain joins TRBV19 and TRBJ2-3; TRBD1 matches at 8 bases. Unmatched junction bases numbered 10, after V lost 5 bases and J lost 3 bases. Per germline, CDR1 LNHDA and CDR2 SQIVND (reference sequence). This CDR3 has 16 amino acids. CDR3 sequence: CASSSPPGQDTDTQYF. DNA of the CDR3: TGTGCCAGTAGTTCACCGCCGGGACAGGATACAGATACGCAGTATTTT.

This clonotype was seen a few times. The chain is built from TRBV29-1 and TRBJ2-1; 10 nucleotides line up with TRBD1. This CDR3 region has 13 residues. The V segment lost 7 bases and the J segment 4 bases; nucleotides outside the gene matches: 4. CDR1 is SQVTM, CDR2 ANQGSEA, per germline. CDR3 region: CSADRGVYNEQFF. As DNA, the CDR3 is TGCAGCGCGGACAGGGGGGTGTACAATGAGCAGTTCTTC.

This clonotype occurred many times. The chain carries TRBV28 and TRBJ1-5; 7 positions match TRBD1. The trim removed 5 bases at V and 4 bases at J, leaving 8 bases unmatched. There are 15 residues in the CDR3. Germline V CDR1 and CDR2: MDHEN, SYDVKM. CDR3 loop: CASSVAQGGNQPQHF. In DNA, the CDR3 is TGTGCCAGCAGTGTCGCCCAGGGGGGGAATCAGCCCCAGCATTTT.

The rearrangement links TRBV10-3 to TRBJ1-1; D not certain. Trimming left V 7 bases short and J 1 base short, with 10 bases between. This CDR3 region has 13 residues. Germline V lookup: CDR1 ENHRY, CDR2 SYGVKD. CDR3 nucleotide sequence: TGTGCCATCACTCGTGGGGAGAACACTGAAGCTTTCTTT. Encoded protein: CAITRGENTEAFF.